This T cell receptor beta chain derives from a study of cytomegalovirus exposure and HLA in healthy donors. Use of 60 Vbeta and 13 Jbeta primers characterized the PCR. The method was immunoSEQ multiplex PCR; TCRdb's version includes in-frame clones alone and lacks a portion of them. The table includes some 150,000 clones, roughly 83% detected once. The length of the CDR3 is 14 residues. V gave up 6 bases and J gave up 5 bases; unmatched junction bases: 6. CDR1 and CDR2 from the germline V gene are SEHNR and FQNEAQ (reference sequence). The clonotype comes from a man aged 25 to 40 in good health and CMV-seropositive. This sequence joins TRBV7-9 and TRBJ2-1; the match to TRBD1 covers 8 bases. The sequencing input was PBMCs. The CDR3 DNA reads as TGTGCCAGCAGACACGACAGGGGCGACAATGAGCAGTTCTTC. This codes for CASRHDRGDNEQFF.